The TCR beta chain under discussion was sequenced for a study of OX40 agonist ivuxolimab in advanced cancers. Overall study context: Two cutaneous melanoma patients and one hepatocellular carcinoma patient, three in all, had partial responses.

As for this clone: Its matching antigen is unknown.

The length of the CDR3 is 15 residues. Germline-derived CDR1 and CDR2 are SGDLS and YYNGEE. V lost 0 bases and J lost 4; bases outside the gene matches: 2. Prior autoimmune disease or systemic immunosuppression barred patients. General observations from the study: Mean expanded clone counts were higher in CD8+ than CD4+ T cells. Expanded peripheral T-cell antigen specificity went undetermined.

Sequencing used immunoSEQ multiplex PCR; TCRdb keeps in-frame clones, though not all of them. The sample has tens of thousands of clones; approximately 94% are singletons. This receptor was identified in an adult with an advanced solid tumor such as melanoma, head and neck, liver or kidney cancer. Sample: CD4+ or CD8+ T cells sorted from blood, taken in a trial of the OX40 agonist ivuxolimab. The V call is TRBV9, the J call TRBJ1-3, with TRBD1 identical over 9 bases. The CDR3 sequence is CASSVGTGVGNTIYF. The CDR3 nucleotides are TGTGCCAGCAGCGTAGGGACAGGGGTGGGAAACACCATATATTTT.